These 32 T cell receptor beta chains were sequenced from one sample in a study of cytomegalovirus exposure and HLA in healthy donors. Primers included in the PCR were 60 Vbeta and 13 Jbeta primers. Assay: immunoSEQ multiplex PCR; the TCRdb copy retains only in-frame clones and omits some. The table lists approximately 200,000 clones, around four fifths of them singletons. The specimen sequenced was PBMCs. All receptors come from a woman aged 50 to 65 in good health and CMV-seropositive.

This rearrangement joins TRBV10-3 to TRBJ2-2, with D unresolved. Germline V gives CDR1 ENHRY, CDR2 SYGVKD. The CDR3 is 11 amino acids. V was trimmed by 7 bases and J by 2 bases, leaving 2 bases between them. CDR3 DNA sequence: TGTGCCATCACTAACACCGGGGAGCTGTTTTTT. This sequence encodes CAITNTGELFF.

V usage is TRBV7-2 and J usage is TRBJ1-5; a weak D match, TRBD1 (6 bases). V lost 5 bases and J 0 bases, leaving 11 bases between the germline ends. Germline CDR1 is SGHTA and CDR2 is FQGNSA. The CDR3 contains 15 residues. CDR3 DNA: TGTGCCAGCAGCCCCGGGACATTTAGCAATCAGCCCCAGCATTTT. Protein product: CASSPGTFSNQPQHF.

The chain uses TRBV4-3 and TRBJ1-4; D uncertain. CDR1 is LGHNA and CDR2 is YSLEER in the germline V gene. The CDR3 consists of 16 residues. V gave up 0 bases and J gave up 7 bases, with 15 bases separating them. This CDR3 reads CASSQDHTGMGEKLFF. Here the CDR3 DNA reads TGCGCCAGCAGCCAAGATCATACGGGGATGGGTGAAAAACTGTTTTTT.

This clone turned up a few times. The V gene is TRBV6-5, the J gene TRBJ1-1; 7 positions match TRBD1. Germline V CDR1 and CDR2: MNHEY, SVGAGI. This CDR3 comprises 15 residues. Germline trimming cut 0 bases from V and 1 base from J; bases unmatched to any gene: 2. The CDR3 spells CASSYSGQKNTEAFF. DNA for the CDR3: TGTGCCAGCAGTTACTCGGGACAGAAGAACACTGAAGCTTTCTTT.

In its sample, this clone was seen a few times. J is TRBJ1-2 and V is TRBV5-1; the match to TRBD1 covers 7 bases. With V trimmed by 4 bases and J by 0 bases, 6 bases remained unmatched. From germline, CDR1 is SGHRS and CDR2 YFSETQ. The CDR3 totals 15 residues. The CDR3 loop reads CASSTRTGTNYGYTF. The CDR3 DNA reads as TGCGCCAGCAGCACTCGGACAGGCACTAACTATGGCTACACCTTC.

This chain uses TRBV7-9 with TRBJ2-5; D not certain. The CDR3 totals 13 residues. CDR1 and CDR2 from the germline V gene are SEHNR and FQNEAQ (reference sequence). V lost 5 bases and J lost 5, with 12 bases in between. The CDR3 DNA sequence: TGTGCCAGCAGCCCCCCTAGTGGGGAGACCCAGTACTTC. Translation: CASSPPSGETQYF.

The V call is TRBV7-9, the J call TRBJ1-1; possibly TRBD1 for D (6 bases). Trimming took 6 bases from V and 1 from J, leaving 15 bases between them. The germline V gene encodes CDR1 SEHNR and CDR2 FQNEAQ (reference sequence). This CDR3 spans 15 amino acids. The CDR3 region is CASSESGAPNTEAFF. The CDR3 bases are TGTGCCAGCAGTGAATCAGGGGCCCCGAACACTGAAGCTTTCTTT.

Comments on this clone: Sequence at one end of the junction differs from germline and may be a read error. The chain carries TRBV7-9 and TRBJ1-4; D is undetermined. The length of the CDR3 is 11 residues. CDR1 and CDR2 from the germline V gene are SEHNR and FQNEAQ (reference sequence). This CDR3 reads CSSSGYEKLFF. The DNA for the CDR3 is TGTTCCAGCAGCGGCTATGAAAAACTGTTTTTT.

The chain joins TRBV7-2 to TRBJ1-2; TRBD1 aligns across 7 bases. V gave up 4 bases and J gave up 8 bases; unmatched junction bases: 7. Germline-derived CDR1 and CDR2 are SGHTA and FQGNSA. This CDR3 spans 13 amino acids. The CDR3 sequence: CASSYDRDSGYTF. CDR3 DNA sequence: TGTGCCAGCAGCTACGACAGGGACAGCGGCTACACCTTC.

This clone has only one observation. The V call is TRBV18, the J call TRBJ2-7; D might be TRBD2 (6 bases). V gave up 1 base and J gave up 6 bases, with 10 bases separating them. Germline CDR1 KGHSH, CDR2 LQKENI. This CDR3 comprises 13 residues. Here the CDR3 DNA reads TGTGCCAGCTCACCACGGGGGGAAGGCGAGCAGTACTTC. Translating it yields CASSPRGEGEQYF.

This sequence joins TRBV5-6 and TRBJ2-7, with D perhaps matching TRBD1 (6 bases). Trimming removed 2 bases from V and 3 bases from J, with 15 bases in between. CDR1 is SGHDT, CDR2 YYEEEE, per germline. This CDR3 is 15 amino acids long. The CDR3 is CASSFRTAIGYEQYF. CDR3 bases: TGTGCCAGCAGCTTTAGGACAGCTATTGGCTACGAGCAGTACTTC. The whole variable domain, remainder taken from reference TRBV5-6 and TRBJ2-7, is DAGVTQSPTHLIKTRGQQVTLRCSPKSGHDTVSWYQQALGQGPQFIFQYYEEEERQRGNFPDRFSGHQFPNYSSELNVNALLLGDSALYLCASSFRTAIGYEQYFGPGTRLTVT.

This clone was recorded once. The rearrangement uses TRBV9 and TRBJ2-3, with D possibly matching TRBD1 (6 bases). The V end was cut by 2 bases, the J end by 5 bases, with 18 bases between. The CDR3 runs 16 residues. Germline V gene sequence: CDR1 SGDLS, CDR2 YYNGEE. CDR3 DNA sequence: TGTGCCAGCAGCGTGACGGCCAGGGGATTTGGAGATACGCAGTATTTT. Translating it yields CASSVTARGFGDTQYF.

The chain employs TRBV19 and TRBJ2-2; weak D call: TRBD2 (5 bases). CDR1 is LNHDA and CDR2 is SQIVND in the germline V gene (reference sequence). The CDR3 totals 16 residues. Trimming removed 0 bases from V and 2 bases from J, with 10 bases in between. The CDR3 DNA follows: TGTGCCAGTAGTATAGATCCTAGCAGCAACACCGGGGAGCTGTTTTTT. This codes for CASSIDPSSNTGELFF.

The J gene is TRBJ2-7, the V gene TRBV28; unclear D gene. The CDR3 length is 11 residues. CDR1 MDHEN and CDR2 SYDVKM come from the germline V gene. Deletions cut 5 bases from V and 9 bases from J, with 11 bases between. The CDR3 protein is CASSDLLLQYF. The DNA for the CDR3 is TGTGCCAGCAGTGATCTTCTACTGCAGTACTTC.

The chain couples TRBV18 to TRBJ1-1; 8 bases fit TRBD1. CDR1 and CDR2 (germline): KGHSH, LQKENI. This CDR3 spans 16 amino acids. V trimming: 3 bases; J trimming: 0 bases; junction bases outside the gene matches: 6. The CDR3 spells CASSPRQGKMNTEAFF. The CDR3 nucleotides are TGTGCCAGCTCACCGAGACAGGGGAAAATGAACACTGAAGCTTTCTTT.

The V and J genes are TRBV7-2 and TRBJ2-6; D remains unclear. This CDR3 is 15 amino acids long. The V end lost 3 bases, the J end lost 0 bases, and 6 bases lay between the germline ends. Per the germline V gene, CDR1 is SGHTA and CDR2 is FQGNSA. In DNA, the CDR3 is TGTGCCAGCAGCTTTAGTAGCTCTGGGGCCAACGTCCTGACTTTC. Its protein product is CASSFSSSGANVLTF.

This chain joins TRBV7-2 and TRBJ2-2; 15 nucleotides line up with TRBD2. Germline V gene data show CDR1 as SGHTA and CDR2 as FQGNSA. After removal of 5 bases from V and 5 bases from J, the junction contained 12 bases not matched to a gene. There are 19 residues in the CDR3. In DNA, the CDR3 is TGTGCCAGCAGCCCGGGACTAGCGGGAGGACGAGGGTGGACCGGGGAGCTGTTTTTT. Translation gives CASSPGLAGGRGWTGELFF.

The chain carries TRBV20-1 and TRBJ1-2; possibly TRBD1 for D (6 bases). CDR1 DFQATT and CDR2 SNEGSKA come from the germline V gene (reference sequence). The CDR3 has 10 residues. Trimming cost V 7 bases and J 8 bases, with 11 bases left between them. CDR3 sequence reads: CSGGQLGYTF. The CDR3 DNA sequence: TGCAGTGGGGGACAACTAGGCTACACCTTC.

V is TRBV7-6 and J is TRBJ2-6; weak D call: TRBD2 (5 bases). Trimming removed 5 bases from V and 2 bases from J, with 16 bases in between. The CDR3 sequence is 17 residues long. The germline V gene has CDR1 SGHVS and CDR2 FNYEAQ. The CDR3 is CASSPLSPGTGANVLTF. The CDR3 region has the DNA TGTGCCAGCAGCCCCCTAAGTCCGGGGACTGGGGCCAACGTCCTGACTTTC.

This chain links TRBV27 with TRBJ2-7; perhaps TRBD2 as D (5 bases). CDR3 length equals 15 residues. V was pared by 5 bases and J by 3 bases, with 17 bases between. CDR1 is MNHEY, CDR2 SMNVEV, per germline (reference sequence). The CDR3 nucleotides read TGTGCCAGCAGTCCCTCCGGGAAAAATGTCTACGAGCAGTACTTC. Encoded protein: CASSPSGKNVYEQYF.

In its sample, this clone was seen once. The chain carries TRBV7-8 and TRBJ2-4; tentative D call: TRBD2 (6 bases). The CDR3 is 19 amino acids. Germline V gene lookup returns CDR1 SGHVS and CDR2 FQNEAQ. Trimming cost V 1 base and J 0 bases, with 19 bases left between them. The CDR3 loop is CASSLGGEMRRVAKNIQYF. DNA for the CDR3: TGTGCCAGCAGCTTAGGGGGAGAAATGAGGAGGGTAGCCAAAAACATTCAGTACTTC.

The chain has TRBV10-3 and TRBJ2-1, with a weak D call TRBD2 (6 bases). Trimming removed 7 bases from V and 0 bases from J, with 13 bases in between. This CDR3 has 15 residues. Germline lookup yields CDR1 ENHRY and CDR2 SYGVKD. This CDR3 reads CAIKEVLASYNEQFF. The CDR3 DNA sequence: TGTGCCATCAAAGAGGTACTAGCCTCCTACAATGAGCAGTTCTTC.

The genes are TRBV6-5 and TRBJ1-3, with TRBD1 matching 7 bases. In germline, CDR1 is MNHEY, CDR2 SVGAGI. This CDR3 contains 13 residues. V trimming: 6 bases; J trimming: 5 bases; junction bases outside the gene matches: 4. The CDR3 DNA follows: TGTGCCAGCAGCGTGGGACAGAGAAACACCATATATTTT. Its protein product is CASSVGQRNTIYF.

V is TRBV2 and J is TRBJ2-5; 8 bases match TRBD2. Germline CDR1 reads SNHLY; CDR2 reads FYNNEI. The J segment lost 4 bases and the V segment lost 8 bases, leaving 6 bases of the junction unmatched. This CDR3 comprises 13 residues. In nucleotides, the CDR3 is TGTGCCAGCCACGGGAGGGGAGGAGAGACCCAGTACTTC. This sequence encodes CASHGRGGETQYF.

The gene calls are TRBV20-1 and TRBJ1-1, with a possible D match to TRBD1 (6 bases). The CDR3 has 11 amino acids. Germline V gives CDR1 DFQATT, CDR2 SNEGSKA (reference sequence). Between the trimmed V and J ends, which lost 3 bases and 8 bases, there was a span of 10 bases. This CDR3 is CSASYREEAFF. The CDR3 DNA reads TGCAGTGCTAGTTACAGGGAAGAAGCTTTCTTT.

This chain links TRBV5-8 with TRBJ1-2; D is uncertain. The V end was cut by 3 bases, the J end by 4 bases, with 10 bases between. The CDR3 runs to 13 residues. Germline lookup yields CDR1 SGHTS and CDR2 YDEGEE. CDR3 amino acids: CASSWRSIYGYTF. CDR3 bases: TGTGCCAGCAGCTGGCGGAGTATCTATGGCTACACCTTC.

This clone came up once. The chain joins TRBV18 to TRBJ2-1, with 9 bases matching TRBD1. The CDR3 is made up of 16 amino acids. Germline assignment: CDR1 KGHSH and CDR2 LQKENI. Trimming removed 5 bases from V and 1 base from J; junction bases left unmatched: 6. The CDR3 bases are TGTGCCAGCTCAATGGGACAGGGACTTTCCTACAATGAGCAGTTCTTC. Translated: CASSMGQGLSYNEQFF.

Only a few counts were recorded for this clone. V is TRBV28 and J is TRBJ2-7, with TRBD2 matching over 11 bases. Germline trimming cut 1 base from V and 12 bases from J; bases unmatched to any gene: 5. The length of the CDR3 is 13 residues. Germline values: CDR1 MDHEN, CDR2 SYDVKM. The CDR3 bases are TGTGCCAGCAGTTTATCGACAGGGACTAGCGGGTACTTC. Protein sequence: CASSLSTGTSGYF.

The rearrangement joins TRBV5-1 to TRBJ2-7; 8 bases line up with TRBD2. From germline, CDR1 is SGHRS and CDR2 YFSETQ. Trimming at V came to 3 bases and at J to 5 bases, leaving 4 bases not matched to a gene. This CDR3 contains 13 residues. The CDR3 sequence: CASSSGLGNEQYF. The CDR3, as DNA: TGCGCCAGCAGCTCGGGACTAGGGAACGAGCAGTACTTC. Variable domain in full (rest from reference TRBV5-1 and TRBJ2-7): KAGVTQTPRYLIKTRGQQVTLSCSPISGHRSVSWYQQTPGQGLQFLFEYFSETQRNKGNFPGRFSGRQFSNSRSEMNVSTLELGDSALYLCASSSGLGNEQYFGPGTRLTVT.

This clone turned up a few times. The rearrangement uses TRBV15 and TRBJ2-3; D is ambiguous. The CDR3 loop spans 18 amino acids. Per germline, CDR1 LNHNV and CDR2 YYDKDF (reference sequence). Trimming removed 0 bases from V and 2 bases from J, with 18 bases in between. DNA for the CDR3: TGTGCCACCAGCAGAGATCCAATAGAAGATTTTACCACAGATACGCAGTATTTT. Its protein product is CATSRDPIEDFTTDTQYF.

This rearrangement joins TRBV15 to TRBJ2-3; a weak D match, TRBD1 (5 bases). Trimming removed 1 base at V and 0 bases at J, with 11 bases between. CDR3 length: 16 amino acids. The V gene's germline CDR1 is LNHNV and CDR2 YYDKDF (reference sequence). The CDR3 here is CATSRGRGPSTDTQYF. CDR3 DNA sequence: TGTGCCACCAGCAGAGGAAGGGGCCCCAGCACAGATACGCAGTATTTT.

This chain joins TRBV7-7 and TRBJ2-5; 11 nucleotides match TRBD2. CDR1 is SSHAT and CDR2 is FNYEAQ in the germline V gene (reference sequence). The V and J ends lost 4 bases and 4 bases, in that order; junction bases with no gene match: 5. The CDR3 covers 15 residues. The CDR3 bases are TGTGCCAGCAGCTACCGACTAGCGGGATTAGAGACCCAGTACTTC. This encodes CASSYRLAGLETQYF.